A single sample gave rise to the 23 T cell receptor beta chains below, sequenced in a study of blood T cell repertoires in COVID-19. Method: immunoSEQ multiplex PCR; TCRdb's copy keeps in-frame clones and lacks some. The repertoire includes around 320,000 clones, 88% of them detected once, and 6.9% sits in the top ten. The sample taken for sequencing was peripheral blood. The source is a young woman who had recovered from COVID-19.

The chain uses TRBV4-1 and TRBJ1-4; unclear D gene. CDR3 length: 14 residues. The germline CDR1 and CDR2 sequences are MGHRA and YSYEKL. The V end lost 2 bases, the J end lost 3 bases, and 7 bases lay between the germline ends. The CDR3 loop is CASSQSQANEKLFF. DNA of the CDR3: TGCGCCAGCAGCCAATCCCAGGCTAATGAAAAACTGTTTTTT.

The V and J genes are TRBV10-3 and TRBJ2-1; the match to TRBD2 covers 15 bases. V was clipped by 2 bases and J by 0 bases; unmatched bases: 5. Germline V gene sequence: CDR1 ENHRY, CDR2 SYGVKD. This CDR3 has 19 residues. The chain's CDR3 is CAISEPGLAGGSSYNEQFF. The CDR3 nucleotides read TGTGCCATCAGTGAGCCGGGACTAGCGGGGGGAAGCTCCTACAATGAGCAGTTCTTC.

In its sample, this clone was seen once. The chain recombines TRBV5-1 with TRBJ1-4, with 11 bases that match TRBD1. Germline V lookup: CDR1 SGHRS, CDR2 YFSETQ. The length of the CDR3 is 15 residues. J gave up 6 bases and V 3 bases, and 4 bases lay outside the gene matches. The CDR3, as DNA: TGCGCCAGCAGCTCCCGGACAGGGGGCTATGAAAAACTGTTTTTT. Protein product: CASSSRTGGYEKLFF.

The chain employs TRBV25-1 and TRBJ1-2; 8 positions agree with TRBD1. The CDR3 is made up of 14 amino acids. V gave up 8 bases and J gave up 8 bases; unmatched junction bases: 13. Looked up from germline, CDR1 is MGHDK and CDR2 is SYGVNS. DNA of the CDR3: TGTGCCAGCTACCCAGGGGGCGACCTTGGGGGCTACACCTTC. Encoded protein: CASYPGGDLGGYTF.

CDR3 bases: TGTGCCAGCCGAACGACAGGGGAAAAACTGTTTTTT. The encoded protein is CASRTTGEKLFF. This rearrangement joins TRBV7-9 to TRBJ1-4; 7 nucleotides agree with TRBD1. In germline, CDR1 is SEHNR, CDR2 FQNEAQ (reference sequence). The CDR3 is 12 amino acids. V trimming: 8 bases; J trimming: 8 bases; junction bases outside the gene matches: 5. The full variable domain, its missing parts supplied by reference TRBV7-9 and TRBJ1-4, is DTGVSQNPRHKITKRGQNVTFRCDPISEHNRLYWYRQTLGQGPEFLTYFQNEAQLEKSRLLSDRFSAERPKGSFSTLEIQRTEQGDSAMYLCASRTTGEKLFFGSGTQLSVL.

The chain is built from TRBV28 and TRBJ2-7, with a weak D call TRBD2 (6 bases). Germline values: CDR1 MDHEN, CDR2 SYDVKM. With 5 bases removed from V and 2 bases from J, the gap between germline ends came to 13 bases. The length of the CDR3 is 14 residues. The CDR3 is CASSVPGRTYEQYF. CDR3 DNA: TGTGCCAGCAGTGTACCAGGGAGGACCTACGAGCAGTACTTC.

V and J are TRBV2 and TRBJ1-4; D gene unclear. The CDR3 contains 13 residues. Looked up from germline, CDR1 is SNHLY and CDR2 is FYNNEI. V shed 7 bases and J shed 2 bases, with 8 bases lying between them. The CDR3 coding sequence is TGTGCCAGCAAGTACGGGACTAATGAAAAACTGTTTTTT. This codes for CASKYGTNEKLFF. The full variable domain, with the rest looked up from reference TRBV2 and TRBJ1-4, is EPEVTQTPSHQVTQMGQEVILRCVPISNHLYFYWYRQILGQKVEFLVSFYNNEISEKSEIFDDQFSVERPDGSNFTLKIRSTKLEDSAMYFCASKYGTNEKLFFGSGTQLSVL.

The V call is TRBV20-1, the J call TRBJ1-2; 9 bases are shared with TRBD1. CDR3 length: 13 residues. From germline, CDR1 is DFQATT and CDR2 SNEGSKA (reference sequence). The J segment lost 5 bases and the V segment lost 3 bases, leaving 4 bases of the junction unmatched. The CDR3 DNA sequence: TGCAGTGCTAGTTTTGGGACAGGGTATGGCTACACCTTC. Protein sequence: CSASFGTGYGYTF.

This clone was picked up many times. V gene TRBV7-3 combines with J gene TRBJ1-2; tentatively, D is TRBD1 (5 bases). The CDR3 extends over 14 amino acids. Germline V gene data show CDR1 as SGHTA and CDR2 as FQGTGA. V dropped 0 bases and J dropped 3 bases, with 8 bases sitting between them. Here the CDR3 DNA reads TGTGCCAGCAGCTTAACCCCACAGGACTATGGCTACACCTTC. It specifies CASSLTPQDYGYTF. Supplemented by reference TRBV7-3 and TRBJ1-2, the full variable domain reads GAGVSQTPSNKVTEKGKYVELRCDPISGHTALYWYRQSLGQGPEFLIYFQGTGAADDSGLPNDRFFAVRPEGSVSTLKIQRTERGDSAVYLCASSLTPQDYGYTFGSGTRLTVV.

This clone was found a few times. CDR3 residues: CASRKRQGRPEAFF. In DNA, the CDR3 is TGTGCCAGCAGGAAGAGACAGGGACGCCCTGAAGCTTTCTTT. The rearrangement uses TRBV2 and TRBJ1-1; 7 bases agree with TRBD1. Germline trimming cut 6 bases from V and 6 bases from J; bases unmatched to any gene: 10. The CDR3 consists of 14 residues. Per germline, CDR1 SNHLY and CDR2 FYNNEI.

The chain couples TRBV28 to TRBJ1-2, with 8 nucleotides matching TRBD1. This CDR3 has 13 amino acids. V shed 8 bases and J 6 bases; nucleotides not matched to a gene: 8. CDR1 and CDR2 (germline): MDHEN, SYDVKM. The CDR3 bases are TGTGCCAGCGTCGGCAGGGGGCTGGATGGCTACACCTTC. This gives the protein CASVGRGLDGYTF.

V is TRBV11-2 and J is TRBJ2-7, with TRBD2 matching over 12 bases. Trimming took 5 bases from V and 2 from J; bases not matched to a gene: 4. Germline V gives CDR1 SGHAT, CDR2 FQNNGV. The CDR3 runs to 15 residues. The CDR3 here is CASSQLAGGTYEQYF. CDR3 DNA sequence: TGTGCCAGCAGCCAACTAGCGGGGGGAACCTACGAGCAGTACTTC.

This sequence joins TRBV6-5 and TRBJ1-2, with unresolved D. The CDR3 is 13 residues long. V was pared by 8 bases and J by 4 bases, with 14 bases between. Germline lookup yields CDR1 MNHEY and CDR2 SVGAGI. In DNA, the CDR3 is TGTGCCAGCGGTCAGGCCGATGGCTATGGCTACACCTTC. This encodes CASGQADGYGYTF.

This chain connects TRBV12-3 or TRBV12-4 to TRBJ1-5, with 8 bases matching TRBD1. V was pared by 6 bases and J by 5 bases, with 3 bases of the junction left unmatched. CDR3 length equals 13 residues. The CDR3 protein is CASRDRDDQPQHF. DNA for the CDR3: TGTGCCAGCAGGGACAGGGACGATCAGCCCCAGCATTTT.

The rearrangement uses TRBV7-2 and TRBJ2-3; possibly TRBD2 for D (6 bases). The CDR3 extends over 14 amino acids. Deletions cut 5 bases from V and 2 bases from J, with 11 bases between. Germline CDR1 reads SGHTA; CDR2 reads FQGNSA. The CDR3 coding sequence is TGTGCCAGCAGCCAGGGAGGAAACACAGATACGCAGTATTTT. It encodes CASSQGGNTDTQYF.

The V gene is TRBV5-5, the J gene TRBJ1-1; TRBD1 is a possible D gene (5 bases). The ends were cut back, 5 bases at V and 5 bases at J, with 13 bases in the middle. The CDR3 runs to 13 residues. The V gene's germline CDR1 is SGHKS and CDR2 YYEKEE (reference sequence). The CDR3 reads CASSMGRRTEAFF. The CDR3, as DNA: TGTGCCAGCAGTATGGGGCGCCGAACTGAAGCTTTCTTT.

V and J are TRBV27 and TRBJ1-2; TRBD1 matches 7 bases. Germline V gene data show CDR1 as MNHEY and CDR2 as SMNVEV (reference sequence). The CDR3 has 13 amino acids. Trimming removed 5 bases from V and 9 bases from J; junction bases left unmatched: 9. CDR3 sequence reads: CASSQRQGRSYTF. For the CDR3, the DNA is TGTGCCAGCAGTCAACGACAGGGCCGGAGCTACACCTTC.

The chain is built from TRBV5-1 and TRBJ1-4, with D possibly being TRBD1 (5 bases). In germline, CDR1 is SGHRS, CDR2 YFSETQ. Trimming cost V 7 bases and J 4 bases, with 14 bases left between them. This CDR3 is built from 14 residues. CDR3 nucleotide sequence: TGCGCCAGCGGCGACCGGGGGGATAATGAAAAACTGTTTTTT. It codes for CASGDRGDNEKLFF.

Many counts were recorded for this clone. This chain joins TRBV29-1 and TRBJ1-2; 8 bases map to TRBD1. V trimming: 6 bases; J trimming: 7 bases; junction bases outside the gene matches: 10. The CDR3 covers 13 residues. CDR1 is SQVTM and CDR2 is ANQGSEA in the germline V gene. The CDR3 protein is CSVATGEYIGYTF. The CDR3 bases are TGCAGCGTAGCGACAGGGGAGTACATTGGCTACACCTTC.

The V call is TRBV6-1, the J call TRBJ1-3, with 8 positions matching TRBD1. CDR3 length: 16 residues. The germline gives CDR1 MNHNS, CDR2 SASEGT. Losses at the gene ends were 3 bases for V and 4 bases for J; bases not matched to a gene: 8. The CDR3, as DNA: TGTGCCAGCAGTGATTCAGGGGGCGCAGGGGGAAACACCATATATTTT. It encodes CASSDSGGAGGNTIYF.

The gene calls are TRBV5-6 and TRBJ1-5; tentatively, D is TRBD1 (5 bases). Germline CDR1 and CDR2: SGHDT and YYEEEE. V was clipped by 4 bases and J by 14 bases, with 22 bases between them. The CDR3 is 14 residues long. The CDR3 here is CASSAPGLSREEHF. Here the CDR3 DNA reads TGTGCCAGCAGCGCGCCGGGACTATCTAGAGAAGAGCATTTT.

Only one count was recorded for this clone. This chain links TRBV5-4 with TRBJ1-1; 8 bases fit TRBD1. The CDR3 has 14 residues. V lost 2 bases and J lost 1; bases outside the gene matches: 1. Germline CDR1 is SGHNT and CDR2 is YYREEE (reference sequence). The CDR3 nucleotides read TGTGCCAGCAGCTTTGGACAGGGGAACACTGAAGCTTTCTTT. Its protein is CASSFGQGNTEAFF.

This chain connects TRBV7-3 to TRBJ2-2; a weak D match, TRBD1 (5 bases). V lost 2 bases, J lost 7 bases, and 14 bases lay in between. From germline, CDR1 is SGHTA and CDR2 FQGTGA. This CDR3 is built from 15 residues. CDR3 protein: CASSLSAGSSGELFF. The CDR3 coding sequence is TGTGCCAGCAGCTTATCGGCAGGGTCGAGCGGGGAGCTGTTTTTT. The full variable domain, completed using reference TRBV7-3 and TRBJ2-2, is GAGVSQTPSNKVTEKGKYVELRCDPISGHTALYWYRQSLGQGPEFLIYFQGTGAADDSGLPNDRFFAVRPEGSVSTLKIQRTERGDSAVYLCASSLSAGSSGELFFGEGSRLTVL.